This paragraph covers one T cell receptor beta chain sequence. Its specific antigen is unknown. The sample originates from a study of cytomegalovirus exposure and HLA in healthy donors (TCRdb year 2017). Background on the whole study: An earlier analysis of some 550 of the donors reported 250 to 350 Gb of sequence data and 100 million to 140 million unique TCR beta sequences from 150 million to 200 million T cells. The study profiled the T cell repertoires of 500 to 800 subjects by immunosequencing and related them to cytomegalovirus serostatus. Every discovery cohort repertoire had been produced on one sequencing platform. A later analysis re-analyzed previously published TCR beta repertoires from 550 to 700 donors and added high-resolution HLA genotyping to study TCR occurrence patterns. The genetic ancestry cluster associated with self-reported Caucasian donors included about 81% of the roughly 380 genotyped donors. An earlier analysis of approximately 580 of the donors used high-throughput TCR beta sequencing to judge whether each TCR beta V gene segment behaved as functional or pseudogenic. Four to six DR-DQ haplotypes were handled as single units for association and clustering, since linkage in the cohort was strong. A later genetic analysis used genome-wide SNP genotypes for about 55% of the 666 donors, treating that subset as a discovery cohort. The number of typed donors differed by locus: about 620-640 for A, B, C, DRB1 and DQB1; some 500 for DQA1; about 600 for DPA1; and around 470 for DPB1. The study aimed to test whether cataloging public T cell receptors could reveal signatures of past pathogen exposure. About 280 gigabases of sequencing data and roughly 81 million unique TCR sequences made up an early release that covered approximately 620 HLA-typed donors. Donor age, sex, ethnicity and CMV serostatus were collected together with the repertoire data. Besides the first cohort of 500 to 700 subjects, a separate validation cohort made up of some 110 different subjects was used. Both class I and class II loci were covered by HLA typing, at four-digit resolution. Rather than using new phenotypic data, the later analysis identified candidate immune exposures from TCR beta sequences and from how often those sequences occurred across donors. On average, roughly 250,000 unique TCR beta nucleotide sequences were sequenced per donor among a few hundred genotyped donors of the cohort, with around 19% of those sequences being non-productive. To predict cytomegalovirus infection status, the study combined high-throughput TCR immunosequencing, statistical association of individual TCRs with disease status, and machine learning. The investigation overall reported the following: In a later analysis, the rate of TCR association differed among HLA loci, with DRB1 alleles having the most associated TCRs and HLA-C alleles having the fewest. Presence/absence analyses assumed roughly uniform sequencing depth across donors, an assumption that may not hold. While some public TCRs were present in many individuals, most TCR sequences turned up only very rarely across donors. The sequencing pipeline was judged likely to have produced a cluster of highly shared sequence variants as a technical artifact. In a later genetic analysis, fewer N-insertions in productive TCRs were reported among donors in an Asian-associated ancestry cluster than the roughly 670-donor mean. It was suggested by the authors that the approach could potentially be generalized to other disease states and immunological phenotypes. The only immune exposure information available for the cohort was CMV serostatus. A later analysis found that HLA-associated TCR beta chains were more clonally expanded and had lower generation probabilities than equally common non-associated chains. In vitro tests confirmed that a few of the cytomegalovirus-associated TCR beta chains recognize cytomegalovirus antigens. In a later analysis, most CMV-associated TCR beta chains were found to appear HLA-restricted, with HLA associations seemingly driven largely by CMV exposure. When HLA alleles, especially DR and DQ, strongly co-occurred, TCR associations were difficult to assign to individual alleles. Correlated functional status among segregating V segments might reflect linkage disequilibrium, but an unknown experimental factor could not be ruled out. A further reported finding was that TCR beta sequences accurately predicted the HLA-A and HLA-B alleles for most subjects in the first cohort. In an earlier analysis of approximately 590 of the donors, most TCR beta V segments were observed in productive rearrangements about 87% or about 30% of the time, broadly matching IMGT annotations. In a later genetic analysis, a missense DCLRE1C variant was associated with V-gene and J-gene trimming of TCR beta chains, and the association was replicated in an independent cohort. In a later analysis, 15,000 to 20,000 TCR beta sequences were associated with specific HLA alleles at a false discovery rate of 0.05. Because HLA typing was missing for some donors at each locus, association tests included only the typed subset. In both the original and validation cohorts, the classifier was reported to diagnose cytomegalovirus status with high specificity and sensitivity. The 87-base-pair reads could not distinguish some IMGT-functional V segments, including TRBV6-2 and TRBV6-3, so those segments were excluded. In this cohort, only TCR beta chains were sequenced, and detectable features were limited by the absence of alpha or paired-chain data. According to a later analysis, parvovirus B19, influenza, CMV and Epstein-Barr virus appeared linked to several top co-occurrence clusters. A total of 150 to 200 TCR beta chains were listed by the study as associated with cytomegalovirus. The earlier analysis of 587 of the donors excluded over 15 rarely observed V segments, including chromosome 9 orphons, because counts were too low.

The method was the immunoSEQ multiplex PCR assay. The multiplex PCR relied on a mix of 60 forward primers for TCR Vbeta segments and 13 reverse primers for TCR Jbeta segments. The CDR3 region of rearranged TCR beta genes was amplified from genomic DNA with a multiplex PCR assay. The amplified TCR beta libraries were sequenced on the Illumina HiSeq System as 87-base-pair reads. The authors processed their data as follows. Across the 666 repertoires, a later analysis counted roughly 77 million unique TCR beta chains, roughly 11 million of which were shared by at least two donors. Raw reads were error-corrected and collapsed into unique sequences by a nearest-neighbor algorithm in which closely related sequences were merged to remove PCR and sequencing errors. CDR3 sequences were aligned to IMGT reference sequences to assign V, D and J gene segments. Each retained sequence needed at least a six-nucleotide match to both a V gene segment and a J gene segment. A rearrangement counted as productive if the CDR3 had no stop codons and remained in frame with V and J, and every other rearrangement counted as non-productive. CDR3 was defined according to IMGT convention as the region running from the second conserved V-encoded cysteine to the conserved J-encoded phenylalanine. Sequences without an unambiguous match to a single V gene segment were excluded from the earlier analysis of 450 to 750 of the donors. In an earlier analysis of almost 600 of the donors, a V segment was called functional when productive rearrangements were above 56.7%, and segregating when the standard deviation between donors exceeded 5%. A statistical classification framework was built to diagnose cytomegalovirus status from the catalog of TCR beta chain sequences. In a later analysis, TCR nucleotide sequences were compared against IMGT/GENE-DB human TR gene sequences so that V and J genes could be assigned. In a later analysis, CDR3 sequences and most-parsimonious VDJ recombination scenarios were assigned using the TCRdist pipeline. A later analysis defined each TCR beta chain by its CDR3 amino acid sequence plus V-gene family, and excluded reads lacking a unique V-gene family. In a later analysis, 450 to 600 highly shared, low-generation-probability nucleotide sequences were removed to address suspected cross-contamination and a sequencing artifact. A later analysis calculated a clonal expansion index for each public chain from normalized within-repertoire ranks of inferred template counts. Generation probabilities in a later analysis came from a VDJ recombination model fitted to out-of-frame rearrangements, and those results were checked against IGoR. A later analysis scored TCR-TCR, TCR-HLA and TCR-CMV co-occurrence with hypergeometric tests, applying a repertoire-size bias correction to TCR pairs. False discovery rates were estimated in a later analysis by permuting HLA or CMV assignments 20 times. A later analysis grouped co-occurring TCRs with DBSCAN, adding TCRdist sequence similarity when clustering within HLA-allele-positive subsets. Co-occurrence clustering excluded repertoires with fewer than 30,000 or more than 120,000 public chains, plus five with anomalous nucleotide sharing. TCRdb re-hosts the immuneACCESS table, in-frame sequences only. Its copies lack some clones; in the studies checked, an unresolved V gene accounts for under half of them, and the cause for the rest is not known. The V and J calls and the clone size are those of that table, but D and trimming were determined from the DNA. The table for this sample shows 20,000 to 25,000 clones. In total, the top ten clones hold 20% to 25% of the sample.

V is pruned by 5 bases and J by 2 bases, leaving 9 bases of the junction without a gene match. Via the germline V gene, CDR1 is SGHTA and CDR2 FQGNSA. The CDR3, from cysteine to phenylalanine, totals 15 residues. The only DNA kept is the CDR3, 45 bases in frame from the first base. The cohort consisted of 650 to 850 healthy bone marrow donors. At the time of sampling, every cohort member was nominally healthy, though immune exposures that went unrecorded were likely present. The donor tested CMV seropositive and was one of the 289 seropositive cohort members. A peripheral blood sample was provided by each donor, and peripheral blood mononuclear cells were used for TCR beta sequencing. Genomic DNA extraction from the blood cell samples was performed with the Qiagen DNeasy Blood Extraction Kit.

Sequencing input: PBMCs. Here the chain combines TRBV7-2 and TRBJ2-7, with 7 bases in between that match TRBD1. The TCR was taken from a man aged 55 to 69 in good health and CMV-seropositive. For the CDR3, the sequence is CASSPPPGQTYEQYF. The DNA sequence reads TGTGCCAGCAGCCCCCCTCCGGGACAGACCTACGAGCAGTACTTC. The CDR3, completed at both ends by the reference TRBV7-2 and TRBJ2-7 genes, gives the full variable domain GAGVSQSPSNKVTEKGKDVELRCDPISGHTALYWYRQSLGQGLEFLIYFQGNSAPDKSGLPSDRFSAERTGGSVSTLTIQRTQQEDSAVYLCASSPPPGQTYEQYFGPGTRLTVT.